The source of this TCR beta chain is a study of T cell responses to AZD1222 COVID-19 vaccine. Study in general: Second doses that came at about 4 or about 12 weeks were put together.

Comment on this clone: Its target is unknown.

Whole-study findings and limits: Repertoires were obtained solely post-peak T cell response. Clonal diversity was possibly underestimated, and the donors were mostly white British, with more females.

TCRdb's table, derived via immunoSEQ multiplex PCR, lists solely in-frame clones and lacks some. The sample includes around 94,000 clones, roughly 80% of them seen just once. Trimming left V 1 base short and J 3 bases short, with 13 bases between. This CDR3 is built from 15 residues. Germline V gene data show CDR1 as LNHDA and CDR2 as SQIVND (reference sequence). Sample: peripheral blood, taken on day 0 of AZD1222 vaccination. This receptor was obtained from an adult in good health. The V call is TRBV19, the J call TRBJ2-7; no clear D gene. The DNA for the CDR3 is TGTGCCAGTAGTATAGTTGAGTTAGTGATCTACGAGCAGTACGTC. Translating it yields CASSIVELVIYEQYV.